Listed below are T cell receptor beta chains from one sample, sequenced in a study of somatic mutations in cytotoxic T cells in rheumatoid arthritis. Profiling relied on immunoSEQ multiplex PCR, and the TCRdb table lists in-frame clones only, not all of them. The sample carries about 10,000 clones, roughly 80% recorded once. The sample comprised CD8+ T cells sorted from blood. The source of these receptors is a man aged 50-60 years in good health. Each CDR3 is given with its conserved first and last residue. A D gene is named only where the DNA matches it firmly. Clone size is given for some rows only: seen once, a few or many times, or a class if the clone is expanded.

>.|TRBJ2-7|TRBV7-9|TRBD1
CASSLPDRGRGGSYEQYF
TGTGCCAGCAGCTTACCGGACAGGGGGCGAGGTGGCTCCTACGAGCAGTACTTC
>.|TRBJ1-1|TRBV28|.
CASSLFPGTEAFF
TGTGCCAGCAGTTTATTCCCGGGCACTGAAGCTTTCTTT
>.|TRBJ1-5|TRBV10-1|.
CASIQGSNQPQHF
TGCGCCAGCATTCAGGGGTCCAATCAGCCCCAGCATTTT
>.|TRBJ1-5|TRBV28|.
CASSLSGERNQPQHF
TGTGCCAGCAGTTTATCCGGGGAGAGGAATCAGCCCCAGCATTTT
>.|TRBJ2-1|TRBV6-4|.
CASSERDSSYNEQFF
TGTGCCAGCAGTGAGCGGGATAGCTCCTACAATGAGCAGTTCTTC
>.|TRBJ1-1|TRBV28|.
CATLRGAITPISYEAFF
TGTGCCACGTTACGGGGAGCAATCACTCCAATTTCCTATGAAGCTTTCTTT
>.|TRBJ1-2|TRBV27|TRBD1
CASSAGTGQFYGYTF
TGTGCCAGCAGTGCGGGGACAGGACAATTCTATGGCTACACCTTC
>.|TRBJ2-7|TRBV9|.
CASSEGGHRTYEQYF
TGTGCCAGCAGCGAGGGTGGACACAGGACCTACGAGCAGTACTTC
>.|TRBJ2-7|TRBV4-2|.
CASSQGITREQYF
TGTGCCAGCAGCCAAGGTATAACGCGCGAGCAGTACTTC
>.|TRBJ2-3|TRBV28|.
CASSLSEEADTQYF
TGTGCCAGCAGTTTATCGGAGGAGGCAGATACGCAGTATTTT
>few|TRBJ1-5|TRBV6-1|.
CASSEWGAGQPQHF
TGTGCCAGCAGTGAATGGGGAGCCGGGCAGCCCCAGCATTTT
>few|TRBJ2-7|TRBV28|TRBD1
CASRTRTGGEYEQYF
TGTGCCAGCAGAACTCGGACAGGGGGAGAATACGAGCAGTACTTC
>.|TRBJ2-7|TRBV15|TRBD1
CATSFGQVDEQYF
TGTGCCACCAGCTTCGGACAGGTCGACGAGCAGTACTTC
>.|TRBJ2-7|TRBV13|TRBD2
CASSLEGSAGERYEQYF
TGTGCCAGCAGCTTAGAAGGATCGGCGGGAGAAAGGTACGAGCAGTACTTC
>.|TRBJ2-7|TRBV4-1|.
CASSQDPQGDRYEQYF
TGCGCCAGCAGCCAAGATCCCCAGGGTGACCGCTACGAGCAGTACTTC
>large|TRBJ2-2|TRBV10-3|TRBD2
CAISSRLAQNTGELFF
TGTGCCATCAGTTCGCGACTAGCGCAAAACACCGGGGAGCTGTTTTTT